This T cell receptor (beta chain) is drawn from a study of CXCR3-negative and CXCR3-positive naive CD8 T cells (dated by TCRdb to about 2019). The study in broad terms: In total, about 135 million TRB reads were obtained, or roughly 1.5 +/- 0.3 million reads per library. Data from about 12 donors, pooled across two independent experiments, went into the diversity and physicochemical repertoire analyses. For the TRBV-TRBJ cluster analysis, the naive subsets came from 5 donors, while the memory cells came from 3 donors.

A note on this clonotype: Its binding antigen is unknown.

Overall results and qualifications from the work: Freshly isolated PBMCs were used for most assays because CXCR3 expression partially decreased after cryopreservation. TRB CDR3s from CXCR3-positive naive cells showed higher hydrophobicity (lower Kidera factor 4), lower energy, and higher strength and volume indices than CXCR3-negative naive cells. Within the same donor, TRBV-TRBJ usage looked similar between naive CXCR3-negative and CXCR3-positive cells, but memory cells had distinct patterns. Repertoire diversity was comparably high in both naive subsets but much lower in memory CD8+ T cells. Because surface CD5, which is linked to self-reactivity in mice, was comparable between the naive subsets, TCR interaction strength was also inferred from the physicochemical properties of TRB CDR3s.

The sequencer was a NextSeq 550. The Human TCR Profiling Kit (MiLaboratory) was used to prepare UMI-labeled 5' RACE TRB cDNA libraries. The full amount of extracted RNA was used for cDNA synthesis, and the full amount of resulting cDNA was used for PCR amplification. Libraries were prepared in parallel using an identical number of PCR cycles. For the original study's pipeline: MIGEC and MiXCR extracted about 50,000 +/- 10,000 unique UMI-labeled TRB cDNA molecules per library, requiring at least two reads per UMI. On average, roughly 40,000 +/- 10,000 functional in-frame TRB CDR3 nucleotide clonotypes lacking stop codons were found per library. Diversity metrics, including normalized Shannon-Wiener and Chao1, were computed in VDJtools after downsampling to 5000 UMI-labeled TRB molecules per sample. Clonotype-size-weighted physicochemical properties of the central five CDR3 residues (interaction energy, strength, volume and Kidera factor 4) were computed in VDJtools. TCRdb reprocessed the reads and assigns one entry to each CDR3 protein sequence, leaving out DNA. These V and J calls originate from TCRdb's pipeline instead of the authors' own analysis. The sample's own table lists about 7,700 distinct CDR3 sequences. 2% to 2.5% of the sample lies in the top ten.

Each CD8+ T cell subset was flow-sorted in triplicate, with fewer than 350,000 cells per subset placed directly into RLT lysis buffer. To keep memory contaminants out, a stringent definition of naive CD8+ T cells was applied: CD45RO-CCR7+CD27+CD95-. Peripheral blood mononuclear cells were isolated from buffy coats by standard density gradient centrifugation. A FACSAria III was used to flow-sort naive CD8+ T cells into CXCR3-negative and CXCR3-positive populations. Total RNA was extracted from sorted cells with an RNeasy Mini Kit. Sequences SGHRS (CDR1) and YFSETQ (CDR2) are obtained from the germline V gene. Including cysteine and phenylalanine, the CDR3 has 15 amino acids. DNA is not recorded here.

This TCR came from a human donor in good health. Some clones in this sample may be carry-over from other donors' samples. The source material was naive CXCR3+ CD8+ T cells from blood. The sample's cell subset or site, from its label and the paper: CD45RO-CCR7+CD27+CD95- naive CD8+ T cells expressing CXCR3 (TNR3+). The chain is encoded by TRBV5-1 joined to TRBJ2-1; the D call of TRBD1 rests on TCRdb alone, since no DNA is present to check it. The CDR3 protein sequence reads: CASSLGSRTYNEQFF.